The 30 T cell receptor beta chains given below trace back to one sample, sequenced in a study of cytomegalovirus exposure and HLA in healthy donors. The study ran its PCR with 60 Vbeta and 13 Jbeta primers. Produced via immunoSEQ multiplex PCR; TCRdb's table is partial and in-frame only. Here the sample spans 85,000 to 130,000 clones, about 79% being singletons. The sequenced sample was PBMCs. Every receptor here comes from a woman younger than 30 in good health and CMV-seronegative.

This clone came up once. The V gene is TRBV7-9, the J gene TRBJ2-7; D unclear. V was pared by 10 bases and J by 0 bases, with 13 bases between. The CDR3 has 13 residues. The germline V gene has CDR1 SEHNR and CDR2 FQNEAQ (reference sequence). CDR3 sequence (DNA): TGTGCCACCTCAAGGAGTAGCTCCTACGAGCAGTACTTC. Translated: CATSRSSSYEQYF.

The rearrangement joins TRBV7-3 to TRBJ2-7; D might be TRBD1 (6 bases). The CDR3 extends over 16 amino acids. The V gene lost 1 base and the J gene lost 7 bases, with 20 bases spanning the gap. CDR1 is SGHTA and CDR2 is FQGTGA in the germline V gene. DNA of the CDR3: TGTGCCAGCAGCTTAAGCCCCTCCCGGCAACAGGGAGAGCAGTACTTC. This translates into CASSLSPSRQQGEQYF.

The genes are TRBV19 and TRBJ2-7, with 9 bases aligning to TRBD2. CDR3 size: 16 residues. Per germline, CDR1 LNHDA and CDR2 SQIVND (reference sequence). The V gene end was trimmed by 3 bases and the J gene end by 1 base; junction bases not matched to a gene: 7. DNA of the CDR3: TGTGCCAGTAGTATTAAGACTAGCGGACGTTCCTACGAGCAGTACTTC. Protein: CASSIKTSGRSYEQYF. Looking up the rest from reference TRBV19 and TRBJ2-7 gives the full variable domain: DGGITQSPKYLFRKEGQNVTLSCEQNLNHDAMYWYRQDPGQGLRLIYYSQIVNDFQKGDIAEGYSVSREKKESFPLTVTSAQKNPTAFYLCASSIKTSGRSYEQYFGPGTRLTVT.

This chain's CDR3 is CASSLGAGMSPYEQYF. The CDR3 coding sequence is TGTGCCAGCAGCTTAGGTGCGGGCATGAGTCCCTACGAGCAGTACTTC. This sequence joins TRBV7-6 and TRBJ2-7; possible D gene TRBD2, 5 bases. This CDR3 contains 16 residues. Germline CDR1 is SGHVS and CDR2 is FNYEAQ. V was clipped by 1 base and J by 2 bases, with 15 bases between them. Full variable domain (remainder filled in from reference TRBV7-6 and TRBJ2-7): GAGVSQSPRYKVTKRGQDVALRCDPISGHVSLYWYRQALGQGPEFLTYFNYEAQQDKSGLPNDRFSAERPEGSISTLTIQRTEQRDSAMYRCASSLGAGMSPYEQYFGPGTRLTVT.

CDR3 nucleotides: TGTGCCAGCAGCTGGGGCCTAGCGGGGGAATACGAGCAGTACTTC. Translating gives CASSWGLAGEYEQYF. The V and J genes are TRBV5-4 and TRBJ2-7; 10 bases align to TRBD2. J was trimmed by 4 bases and V by 3 bases; bases with no gene match: 7. Germline values: CDR1 SGHNT, CDR2 YYREEE (reference sequence). The CDR3 runs 15 residues.

The rearrangement links TRBV18 to TRBJ2-1, with 10 bases aligning to TRBD2. Per the germline V gene, CDR1 is KGHSH and CDR2 is LQKENI. There are 13 residues in the CDR3. J was trimmed by 16 bases and V by 4 bases; bases with no gene match: 10. This chain's CDR3 is CASSQASGRFIFF. CDR3 in DNA: TGTGCCAGCTCACAGGCTAGCGGGAGATTTATATTCTTC.

CDR3 amino acids: CASSLVLGQLYEQYF. CDR3 bases: TGTGCCAGCAGCTTAGTTCTAGGACAGCTCTACGAGCAGTACTTC. This chain connects TRBV11-2 to TRBJ2-7, with a weak D call TRBD1 (6 bases). The CDR3 spans 15 residues. CDR1 SGHAT and CDR2 FQNNGV come from the germline V gene. With 1 base removed from V and 3 bases from J, the gap between germline ends came to 13 bases. The variable domain in full, with the rest retrieved from reference TRBV11-2 and TRBJ2-7, is EAGVAQSPRYKIIEKRQSVAFWCNPISGHATLYWYQQILGQGPKLLIQFQNNGVVDDSQLPKDRFSAERLKGVDSTLKIQPAKLEDSAVYLCASSLVLGQLYEQYFGPGTRLTVT.

The rearrangement uses TRBV2 and TRBJ1-1; 7 bases fit TRBD1. Per the germline V gene, CDR1 is SNHLY and CDR2 is FYNNEI. This CDR3 region has 14 residues. Trimming removed 6 bases from V and 1 base from J; junction bases left unmatched: 5. CDR3 in amino acids: CASRQTGKNTEAFF. The CDR3 DNA reads as TGTGCCAGCAGGCAGACAGGGAAGAACACTGAAGCTTTCTTT.

This clone was observed a handful of times. The chain couples TRBV4-1 to TRBJ1-6, with TRBD1 as a possible D gene (5 bases). Germline V gene data show CDR1 as MGHRA and CDR2 as YSYEKL. Trimming shortened V by 1 base and J by 5 bases, and 18 bases separated the two germline ends. CDR3 length: 18 residues. The CDR3 spells CASSQVYERDSDNSPLHF. The CDR3 nucleotides are TGCGCCAGCAGCCAAGTATACGAACGGGACTCGGATAATTCACCCCTCCACTTT.

The chain combines TRBV4-1 with TRBJ2-1; 14 bases are shared with TRBD2. The CDR3 spans 16 residues. V gave up 4 bases and J gave up 3 bases; unmatched junction bases: 2. Germline assignment: CDR1 MGHRA and CDR2 YSYEKL. CDR3 bases: TGCGCCAGCAGCCGGACTAGCGGGGGGATCTACAATGAGCAGTTCTTC. It specifies CASSRTSGGIYNEQFF.

The rearrangement joins TRBV5-1 to TRBJ2-2; no clear D gene. CDR3 length equals 13 residues. Germline assignment: CDR1 SGHRS and CDR2 YFSETQ. V was shortened by 0 bases and J by 6 bases, with 6 bases between the two germline ends. The CDR3, as DNA: TGCGCCAGCAGCTTGGACCGGGCCGGGGAGCTGTTTTTT. It specifies CASSLDRAGELFF.

This clone was counted a few times. This chain links TRBV6-4 with TRBJ2-3; D gene ambiguous. V gave up 8 bases and J gave up 0 bases, with 9 bases separating them. The germline V gene encodes CDR1 MRHNA and CDR2 SNTAGT. This CDR3 region has 13 residues. The CDR3 is CASSLRSTDTQYF. CDR3 DNA: TGTGCCAGCTCCCTCCGGAGCACAGATACGCAGTATTTT.

For this clone: Its ends do not fully match the called genes, so a read error is possible. The sample holds other DNA sequences that translate to the same CDR3. The chain combines TRBV9 with TRBJ2-1; 9 bases map to TRBD2. The V gene's germline CDR1 is SGDLS and CDR2 YYNGEE. The CDR3 consists of 15 residues. Here the CDR3 DNA reads TGCGCCAGCAGCGTAGACGGCGGGGGGGCGGGTGAGCAGTTCTTC. Amino acids: CASSVDGGGAGEQFF.

The chain recombines TRBV6-5 with TRBJ2-5, with 8 bases lining up with TRBD2. The tail of the sequence fits TRBJ2-7 better, so the J call may be wrong. This CDR3 is built from 15 residues. Looked up from germline, CDR1 is MNHEY and CDR2 is SVGAGI. The CDR3 here is CASSPQLAGTYEQYF. CDR3 coding DNA: TGTGCCAGCAGTCCCCAGCTAGCGGGTACCTACGAGCAGTACTTC.

The CDR3 bases are TGCGCCAGCAGCCCACATAGCGGAGACTACAATGAGCAGTTCTTC. This gives the protein CASSPHSGDYNEQFF. The chain uses TRBV4-1 and TRBJ2-1, with TRBD2 as a possible D gene (6 bases). Germline loops: CDR1 MGHRA, CDR2 YSYEKL. The CDR3 length is 15 residues. Deletions cut 4 bases from V and 3 bases from J, with 13 bases between.

This clone has a single count. The chain recombines TRBV28 with TRBJ2-5, with 9 bases that match TRBD2. The J call could be wrong; TRBJ2-7 is a better fit for the DNA end. This CDR3 is built from 17 residues. Germline-derived CDR1 and CDR2 are MDHEN and SYDVKM. CDR3 sequence: CASSSTPPRGGRDEQYF. CDR3 nucleotides: TGTGCCAGCAGTTCTACCCCTCCGCGGGGGGGCCGGGACGAGCAGTACTTC.

The J gene is TRBJ1-3, the V gene TRBV6-5, with 8 bases fitting TRBD1. The CDR3 covers 15 residues. Germline CDR1 and CDR2: MNHEY and SVGAGI. The V segment lost 3 bases and the J segment 4 bases; nucleotides outside the gene matches: 5. Here the CDR3 reads CASSYEYRGGNTIYF. The CDR3 DNA sequence: TGTGCCAGCAGTTATGAATACAGGGGGGGAAACACCATATATTTT.

The chain's CDR3 is CASSEGQILIITSTDTQYF. CDR3 in DNA: TGCGCCAGCAGTGAGGGACAGATTCTTATTATAACTAGCACAGATACGCAGTATTTT. J is TRBJ2-3 and V is TRBV10-1; D might be TRBD1 (6 bases). Germline assignment: CDR1 WNHNN and CDR2 SYGVQD (reference sequence). This CDR3 comprises 19 residues. V lost 2 bases to trimming and J lost 0 bases, with 21 bases between them.

This chain uses TRBV7-9 with TRBJ2-1; no clear D gene. Germline-derived CDR1 and CDR2 are SEHNR and FQNEAQ (reference sequence). The CDR3 has 12 amino acids. Trimming removed 1 base at V and 13 bases at J, with 11 bases between. CDR3 loop: CASSLEADIQFF. CDR3 DNA: TGTGCCAGCAGCTTAGAGGCAGACATACAGTTCTTC.

V and J are TRBV2 and TRBJ2-7; TRBD2 matches 15 bases. The CDR3 is 14 residues long. The germline gives CDR1 SNHLY, CDR2 FYNNEI. Trimming took 6 bases from V and 7 from J; bases not matched to a gene: 4. CDR3 amino acids: CASRGLAGGGEQYF. The DNA for the CDR3 is TGTGCCAGCAGGGGACTAGCGGGAGGTGGGGAGCAGTACTTC.

The chain uses TRBV7-2 and TRBJ1-6, with D perhaps TRBD1 (5 bases). Trimming took off 4 bases at V and 5 bases at J, with 15 bases between the two ends. Germline V gives CDR1 SGHTA, CDR2 FQGNSA. CDR3 length: 16 residues. The CDR3 here is CASSSLGLLNNSPLHF. CDR3 coding DNA: TGTGCCAGCAGCTCTCTGGGACTGCTAAATAATTCACCCCTCCACTTT.

CDR3 amino acids: CASSLWTGNGYTF. The CDR3 bases are TGTGCCAGCAGTTTGTGGACGGGGAATGGCTACACCTTC. This chain uses TRBV28 with TRBJ1-2; D is ambiguous. The V gene lost 3 bases and the J gene lost 6 bases, with 11 bases spanning the gap. This CDR3 has 13 amino acids. Germline CDR1 is MDHEN and CDR2 is SYDVKM.

This chain uses TRBV7-2 with TRBJ2-3, with D maybe TRBD2 (5 bases). Germline V gene sequence: CDR1 SGHTA, CDR2 FQGNSA. V was clipped by 5 bases and J by 0 bases, with 12 bases between them. The CDR3 runs to 15 residues. The CDR3 DNA sequence: TGTGCCAGCAGCCTAGACTACCTAAGCACAGATACGCAGTATTTT. It codes for CASSLDYLSTDTQYF.

The V and J genes are TRBV9 and TRBJ1-3; maybe TRBD1 (6 bases). In germline, CDR1 is SGDLS, CDR2 YYNGEE. The CDR3 covers 14 residues. Trimming took off 0 bases at V and 4 bases at J, with 8 bases between the two ends. The DNA of the CDR3 is TGTGCCAGCAGCGTAGCAGGGGTCGGAAACACCATATATTTT. Its translation: CASSVAGVGNTIYF.

This chain connects TRBV15 to TRBJ1-5; no clear D gene. From germline, CDR1 is LNHNV and CDR2 YYDKDF (reference sequence). Between the trimmed V and J ends, which lost 7 bases and 4 bases, there was a span of 8 bases. The CDR3 has 12 residues. The CDR3, as DNA: TGTGCCACCACCTCACTTAATCAGCCCCAGCATTTT. Amino acids: CATTSLNQPQHF.

The chain employs TRBV15 and TRBJ1-4, with 7 bases that match TRBD1. V was clipped by 1 base and J by 7 bases; unmatched bases: 12. This CDR3 spans 17 amino acids. Germline V gene data show CDR1 as LNHNV and CDR2 as YYDKDF (reference sequence). This CDR3 reads CATSRGRGGTQGEKLFF. DNA for the CDR3: TGTGCCACCAGCAGAGGGAGAGGGGGCACCCAGGGTGAAAAACTGTTTTTT. Full variable domain (rest looked up from reference TRBV15 and TRBJ1-4): DAMVIQNPRYQVTQFGKPVTLSCSQTLNHNVMYWYQQKSSQAPKLLFHYYDKDFNNEADTPDNFQSRRPNTSFCFLDIRSPGLGDTAMYLCATSRGRGGTQGEKLFFGSGTQLSVL.

The chain has TRBV28 and TRBJ2-5, with 9 bases identical to TRBD2. J gave up 1 base and V 6 bases, and 9 bases lay outside the gene matches. This CDR3 is built from 16 residues. From germline, CDR1 is MDHEN and CDR2 SYDVKM. The DNA of the CDR3 is TGTGCCAGCAGGTCCCCCGGGACTAGCCGCCAAGAGACCCAGTACTTC. Protein: CASRSPGTSRQETQYF.

This chain connects TRBV29-1 to TRBJ2-5, with 10 bases that match TRBD1. There are 16 residues in the CDR3. Germline V gene sequence: CDR1 SQVTM, CDR2 ANQGSEA. The J segment lost 4 bases and the V segment lost 2 bases, leaving 10 bases of the junction unmatched. CDR3 amino acids: CSVEFRRQGASETQYF. In nucleotides, the CDR3 is TGCAGCGTTGAATTCCGGCGACAGGGGGCATCAGAGACCCAGTACTTC. The complete variable domain, with remaining parts taken from reference TRBV29-1 and TRBJ2-5, reads SAVISQKPSRDICQRGTSLTIQCQVDSQVTMMFWYRQQPGQSLTLIATANQGSEATYESGFVIDKFPISRPNLTFSTLTVSNMSPEDSSIYLCSVEFRRQGASETQYFGPGTRLLVL.

The chain links TRBV7-2 to TRBJ2-1; 9 bases fit TRBD2. The germline gives CDR1 SGHTA, CDR2 FQGNSA. The CDR3 sequence is 13 residues long. Germline trimming cut 1 base from V and 12 bases from J; bases unmatched to any gene: 4. The CDR3 spells CASSLEAGGLQFF. The CDR3 DNA follows: TGTGCCAGCAGCTTAGAAGCGGGGGGACTGCAGTTCTTC.

The V call is TRBV30, the J call TRBJ1-5; perhaps TRBD1 as D (5 bases). The CDR3 has 13 amino acids. Trimming shortened V by 5 bases and J by 1 base, and 9 bases separated the two germline ends. Looked up from germline, CDR1 is GTSNPN and CDR2 is SVGIG (reference sequence). Here the CDR3 DNA reads TGTGCCTGGGCGGGGGGGAGCAATCAGCCCCAGCATTTT. Protein sequence: CAWAGGSNQPQHF.